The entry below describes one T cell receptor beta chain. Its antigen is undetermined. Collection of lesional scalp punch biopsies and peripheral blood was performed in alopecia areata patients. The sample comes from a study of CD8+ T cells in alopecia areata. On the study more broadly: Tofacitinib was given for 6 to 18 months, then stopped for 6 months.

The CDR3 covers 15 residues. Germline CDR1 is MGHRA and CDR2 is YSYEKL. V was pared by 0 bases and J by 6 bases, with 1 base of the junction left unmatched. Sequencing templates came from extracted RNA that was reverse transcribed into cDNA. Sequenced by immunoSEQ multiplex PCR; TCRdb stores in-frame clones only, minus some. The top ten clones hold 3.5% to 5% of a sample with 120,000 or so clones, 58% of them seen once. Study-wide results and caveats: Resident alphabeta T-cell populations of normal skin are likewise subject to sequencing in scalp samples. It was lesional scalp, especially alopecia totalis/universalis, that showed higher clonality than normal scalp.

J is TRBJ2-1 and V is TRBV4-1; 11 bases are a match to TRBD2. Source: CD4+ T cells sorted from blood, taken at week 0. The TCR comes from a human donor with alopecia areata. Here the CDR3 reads CASSQEGTSGNEQFF. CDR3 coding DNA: TGCGCCAGCAGCCAAGAAGGGACTAGCGGCAATGAGCAGTTCTTC.